The sequence of this T cell receptor beta chain was determined in a study of cytomegalovirus exposure and HLA in healthy donors. The study, taken as a whole, reports: Cytomegalovirus-associated TCR beta chains were listed, numbering approximately 150.

TCRdb's copy holds only in-frame clones and misses some; the assay was immunoSEQ multiplex PCR. The sample has around 70,000 clones, 91% seen once. A word on this clone: Its antigen is not identified.

This CDR3 contains 15 residues. Germline V gene data show CDR1 as LNHDA and CDR2 as SQIVND (reference sequence). V trimming: 5 bases; J trimming: 5 bases; junction bases outside the gene matches: 6. Sequenced material: PBMCs. The receptor's source is a man aged 18 to 35 in good health and CMV-seronegative. The chain links TRBV19 to TRBJ1-2; the match to TRBD1 covers 12 bases. CDR3 sequence: CASSLAGQGAYGYTF. The CDR3 nucleotides are TGTGCCAGTAGTCTCGCGGGACAGGGGGCTTATGGCTACACCTTC.